A single sample gave rise to the 23 T cell receptor beta chains below, sequenced in a study of vaccination effects on CD4 cells after COVID-19. Sequencing was performed with immunoSEQ multiplex PCR; in TCRdb, only in-frame clones are kept and a portion is missing. Seen here are about 45,000 clones, roughly 72% observed once, and the top ten hold 6.5% to 7.5%. The authors isolated CD4+ T cells after around nine days of culture. Subjects were given two BNT162b2 or mRNA-1273 vaccine doses. These receptors are not linked to any known antigen. Here the sequenced sample was CD4+ T cells from PBMCs cultured without peptide, taken after COVID-19 vaccination. The source of these receptors is a human donor who received a COVID-19 vaccine.

The chain recombines TRBV5-1 with TRBJ1-3; possible D gene TRBD1, 5 bases. The CDR3 contains 17 residues. Germline lookup yields CDR1 SGHRS and CDR2 YFSETQ. Trimming cost V 0 bases and J 0 bases, with 13 bases left between them. CDR3 sequence: CASSLAAAGSSGNTIYF. DNA for the CDR3: TGCGCCAGCAGCTTGGCCGCGGCAGGGAGCTCTGGAAACACCATATATTTT.

The CDR3 region is CASRPSGGSTEAFF. The CDR3 region has the DNA TGTGCCAGCAGGCCTTCCGGGGGAAGCACTGAAGCTTTCTTT. J is TRBJ1-1 and V is TRBV6-5; TRBD1 might be the D (5 bases). Per germline, CDR1 MNHEY and CDR2 SVGAGI. Trimming took 6 bases from V and 4 from J, leaving 15 bases between them. The CDR3 loop spans 14 amino acids.

The rearrangement links TRBV6-5 to TRBJ2-3, with 8 bases identical to TRBD2. This CDR3 spans 14 amino acids. Germline V gives CDR1 MNHEY, CDR2 SVGAGI. Trimming at V came to 8 bases and at J to 1 base, leaving 5 bases not matched to a gene. Here the CDR3 reads CASRTSGGTDTQYF. The CDR3 region has the DNA TGTGCCAGCCGTACTAGCGGAGGCACAGATACGCAGTATTTT.

J is TRBJ2-5 and V is TRBV29-1; 9 positions match TRBD1. CDR1 and CDR2 from the germline V gene are SQVTM and ANQGSEA. The CDR3 contains 14 residues. V lost 7 bases, J lost 1 base, and 7 bases stayed unmatched. This CDR3 is CSAPGQGSQETQYF. CDR3 DNA sequence: TGCAGCGCTCCGGGACAGGGCTCCCAAGAGACCCAGTACTTC.

V usage is TRBV5-1 and J usage is TRBJ1-2; D perhaps matches TRBD1 (5 bases). V dropped 0 bases and J dropped 3 bases, with 6 bases sitting between them. Germline values: CDR1 SGHRS, CDR2 YFSETQ. The CDR3 consists of 13 residues. CDR3 DNA: TGCGCCAGCAGCTTGGGGGGGGACTATGGCTACACCTTC. Protein sequence: CASSLGGDYGYTF.

The chain couples TRBV5-4 to TRBJ2-4, with 7 bases fitting TRBD2. The CDR3 loop spans 15 amino acids. Per germline, CDR1 SGHNT and CDR2 YYREEE (reference sequence). J was trimmed by 4 bases and V by 3 bases; bases with no gene match: 7. This chain's CDR3 is CASSWGGTSKNIQYF. For the CDR3, the DNA is TGTGCCAGCAGCTGGGGGGGGACTTCGAAAAACATTCAGTACTTC.

This clone was counted only a few times. The chain combines TRBV7-9 with TRBJ1-1, with D perhaps matching TRBD1 (6 bases). V was clipped by 5 bases and J by 5 bases, with 18 bases between them. Germline CDR1 is SEHNR and CDR2 is FQNEAQ (reference sequence). The CDR3 extends over 15 amino acids. The CDR3, as DNA: TGTGCCAGCAGCCCACTGACAGGCTCGGGGACTGAAGCTTTCTTT. It codes for CASSPLTGSGTEAFF.

This sequence joins TRBV10-1 and TRBJ2-1, with 10 positions matching TRBD2. This CDR3 is 16 amino acids long. Germline V gene sequence: CDR1 WNHNN, CDR2 SYGVQD (reference sequence). V shed 4 bases and J 7 bases; nucleotides not matched to a gene: 10. CDR3: CASSGASGREKNEQFF. The CDR3 nucleotides are TGCGCCAGCAGTGGGGCTAGCGGGAGAGAAAAAAATGAGCAGTTCTTC.

The chain joins TRBV7-2 to TRBJ2-3, with 10 bases matching TRBD2. Germline V gene lookup returns CDR1 SGHTA and CDR2 FQGNSA. J lost 1 base, V lost 5 bases, and 12 bases had no gene match. CDR3 length: 18 residues. The chain's CDR3 is CASSLSGGAFVGTDTQYF. For the CDR3, the DNA is TGTGCCAGCAGCCTGAGCGGGGGGGCCTTCGTGGGCACAGATACGCAGTATTTT.

The gene calls are TRBV6-5 and TRBJ2-7; D assignment may be TRBD1 or TRBD2 (5 bases each). The CDR3 length is 14 residues. V was shortened by 7 bases and J by 5 bases, with 18 bases between the two germline ends. Germline-derived CDR1 and CDR2 are MNHEY and SVGAGI. The CDR3 is CASNQGPGRNEQYF. CDR3 nucleotide sequence: TGTGCCAGCAATCAGGGTCCGGGGAGAAACGAGCAGTACTTC.

The chain recombines TRBV10-3 with TRBJ1-2, with D tentatively TRBD1 (6 bases). V was shortened by 7 bases and J by 7 bases, with 22 bases between the two germline ends. The CDR3 has 15 residues. Per germline, CDR1 ENHRY and CDR2 SYGVKD. Here the CDR3 DNA reads TGTGCCATCATTAGGACAGAGGGCTCCGGGGCTGGCTACACCTTC. Its protein is CAIIRTEGSGAGYTF.

The CDR3 reads CASSLGQLYGYTF. In DNA form, the CDR3 reads TGTGCCAGCAGCCTAGGACAGCTCTATGGCTACACCTTC. J is TRBJ1-2 and V is TRBV5-4, with a possible D match to TRBD1 (6 bases). The V end lost 4 bases, the J end lost 4 bases, and 11 bases lay between the germline ends. Germline V CDR1 and CDR2: SGHNT, YYREEE (reference sequence). CDR3 length equals 13 residues.

The chain is built from TRBV27 and TRBJ2-7; D is possibly TRBD2 (6 bases). The CDR3 length is 18 residues. V lost 3 bases and J lost 0, with 21 bases in between. The germline CDR1 and CDR2 sequences are MNHEY and SMNVEV (reference sequence). In DNA, the CDR3 is TGTGCCAGCAGTTTCCCAGCCTCTAGCGAACATAGCTCCTACGAGCAGTACTTC. It codes for CASSFPASSEHSSYEQYF.

This clone has just a few counts. V and J are TRBV5-1 and TRBJ2-2; D is uncertain. CDR3 length: 14 residues. Germline values: CDR1 SGHRS, CDR2 YFSETQ. V lost 1 base, J lost 6 bases, and 10 bases lay in between. For the CDR3, the DNA is TGCGCCAGCAGCTTGATCTCCTCTGCCGGGGAGCTGTTTTTT. Translated: CASSLISSAGELFF.

The chain employs TRBV5-4 and TRBJ2-5, with no clear D. There are 15 residues in the CDR3. Trimming stripped 0 bases from V and 5 bases from J, with 14 bases between. Germline V gene lookup returns CDR1 SGHNT and CDR2 YYREEE (reference sequence). CDR3 coding DNA: TGTGCCAGCAGCTTGGTGGGCGGTCGTCGGGAGACCCAGTACTTC. Protein sequence: CASSLVGGRRETQYF.

The chain has TRBV6-6 and TRBJ1-5; D not certain. This CDR3 region has 11 residues. The V and J ends lost 8 bases and 5 bases respectively, with 7 bases between them. Germline CDR1 reads MNHNY; CDR2 reads SVGAGI (reference sequence). CDR3: CASASDQPQHF. The CDR3 nucleotides are TGTGCCAGCGCCTCAGATCAGCCCCAGCATTTT.

The chain carries TRBV5-4 and TRBJ1-5; 9 bases are shared with TRBD1. The V segment lost 0 bases and the J segment 4 bases; nucleotides outside the gene matches: 2. Germline values: CDR1 SGHNT, CDR2 YYREEE (reference sequence). There are 15 residues in the CDR3. DNA for the CDR3: TGTGCCAGCAGCTTGGCCGGACAGGGGAATCAGCCCCAGCATTTT. It encodes CASSLAGQGNQPQHF.

This clone turned up a few times. This CDR3 reads CASSVSRDRVEKLFF. The DNA for the CDR3 is TGTGCCAGCAGCGTAAGCCGGGACAGGGTCGAAAAACTGTTTTTT. V usage is TRBV3-1 (or the pseudogene TRBV3-2) and J usage is TRBJ1-4; 9 nucleotides match TRBD1. V lost 5 bases, J lost 8 bases, and 9 bases stayed unmatched. The CDR3 runs 15 residues. From germline, CDR1 is LGHDT and CDR2 YNNKEL (reference sequence).

This chain connects TRBV7-9 to TRBJ1-1; weak D call: TRBD1 (5 bases). This CDR3 region has 12 residues. Trimming shortened V by 4 bases and J by 3 bases, and 6 bases separated the two germline ends. Germline V lookup: CDR1 SEHNR, CDR2 FQNEAQ (reference sequence). In DNA form, the CDR3 reads TGTGCCAGCAGCTGGGACGACACTGAAGCTTTCTTT. This sequence encodes CASSWDDTEAFF.

J is TRBJ1-1 and V is TRBV5-1, with 8 nucleotides matching TRBD1. Germline V gene lookup returns CDR1 SGHRS and CDR2 YFSETQ. V shed 3 bases and J 3 bases; nucleotides not matched to a gene: 7. The CDR3 is 15 residues long. The CDR3, as DNA: TGCGCCAGCAGCTCAGCCAGGGGGCTGGACACTGAAGCTTTCTTT. Translation: CASSSARGLDTEAFF.

V gene TRBV2 combines with J gene TRBJ1-2, with D uncertain. The V end lost 3 bases, the J end lost 6 bases, and 8 bases lay between the germline ends. The CDR3 covers 12 residues. CDR1 SNHLY and CDR2 FYNNEI come from the germline V gene. CDR3 coding DNA: TGTGCCAGCAGTGAGGCCCTTCATGGCTACACCTTC. Translating it yields CASSEALHGYTF.

The gene calls are TRBV5-4 and TRBJ2-7; either TRBD1 or TRBD2 may supply D (5 bases each). CDR3 length: 15 amino acids. CDR1 and CDR2 from the germline V gene are SGHNT and YYREEE (reference sequence). V was pared by 2 bases and J by 6 bases, with 18 bases between. CDR3 sequence (DNA): TGTGCCAGCAGCTTTACCGGGCAGTCGGGACCCGAGCAGTACTTC. Translating it yields CASSFTGQSGPEQYF. The variable domain in full, completed from reference TRBV5-4 and TRBJ2-7, reads ETGVTQSPTHLIKTRGQQVTLRCSSQSGHNTVSWYQQALGQGPQFIFQYYREEENGRGNFPPRFSGLQFPNYSSELNVNALELDDSALYLCASSFTGQSGPEQYFGPGTRLTVT.

The rearrangement joins TRBV5-1 to TRBJ2-3, with TRBD2 identical over 8 bases. Germline assignment: CDR1 SGHRS and CDR2 YFSETQ. The CDR3 totals 15 residues. With V trimmed by 0 bases and J by 0 bases, 0 bases remained unmatched. This CDR3 is CASSLVAGSTDTQYF. The CDR3 DNA follows: TGCGCCAGCAGCTTGGTAGCGGGAAGCACAGATACGCAGTATTTT. The full variable domain, rest sourced from reference TRBV5-1 and TRBJ2-3, is KAGVTQTPRYLIKTRGQQVTLSCSPISGHRSVSWYQQTPGQGLQFLFEYFSETQRNKGNFPGRFSGRQFSNSRSEMNVSTLELGDSALYLCASSLVAGSTDTQYFGPGTRLTVL.